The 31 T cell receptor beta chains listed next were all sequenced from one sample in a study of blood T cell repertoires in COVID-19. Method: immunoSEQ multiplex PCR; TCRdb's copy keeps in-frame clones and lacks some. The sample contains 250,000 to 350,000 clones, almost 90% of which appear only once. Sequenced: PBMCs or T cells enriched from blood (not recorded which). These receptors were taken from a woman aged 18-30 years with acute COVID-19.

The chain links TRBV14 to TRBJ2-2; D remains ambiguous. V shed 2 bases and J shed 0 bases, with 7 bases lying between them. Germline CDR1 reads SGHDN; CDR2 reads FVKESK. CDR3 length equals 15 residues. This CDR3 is CASSQPSTNTGELFF. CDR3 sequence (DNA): TGTGCCAGCAGCCAACCATCTACGAACACCGGGGAGCTGTTTTTT.

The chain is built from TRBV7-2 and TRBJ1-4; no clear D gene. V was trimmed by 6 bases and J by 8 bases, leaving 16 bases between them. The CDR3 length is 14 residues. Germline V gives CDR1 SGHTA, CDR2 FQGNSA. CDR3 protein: CASSVTGIREKLFF. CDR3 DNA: TGTGCCAGCAGTGTGACCGGGATTCGAGAAAAACTGTTTTTT. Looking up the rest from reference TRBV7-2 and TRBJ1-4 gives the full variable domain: GAGVSQSPSNKVTEKGKDVELRCDPISGHTALYWYRQSLGQGLEFLIYFQGNSAPDKSGLPSDRFSAERTGGSVSTLTIQRTQQEDSAVYLCASSVTGIREKLFFGSGTQLSVL.

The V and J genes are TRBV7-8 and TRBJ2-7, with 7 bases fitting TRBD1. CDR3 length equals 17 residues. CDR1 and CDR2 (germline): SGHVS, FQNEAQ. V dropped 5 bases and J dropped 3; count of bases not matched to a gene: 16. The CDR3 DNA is TGTGCCAGCAGCCCTAGCATGTTCACAGGGGATTTCTACGAGCAGTACTTC. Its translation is CASSPSMFTGDFYEQYF.

The CDR3 sequence is CASSWTGANQPQHF. The DNA for the CDR3 is TGTGCCAGCAGTTGGACAGGGGCGAATCAGCCCCAGCATTTT. The V and J genes are TRBV6-6 and TRBJ1-5; 9 bases agree with TRBD1. Germline CDR1 and CDR2: MNHNY and SVGAGI (reference sequence). The J segment lost 4 bases and the V segment lost 4 bases, leaving 2 bases of the junction unmatched. This CDR3 comprises 14 residues.

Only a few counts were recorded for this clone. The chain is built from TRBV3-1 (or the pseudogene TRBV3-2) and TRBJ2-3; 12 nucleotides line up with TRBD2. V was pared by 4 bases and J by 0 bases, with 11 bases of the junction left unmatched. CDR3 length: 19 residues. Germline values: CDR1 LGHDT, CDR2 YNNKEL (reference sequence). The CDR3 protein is CASSPELAGGPSSTDTQYF. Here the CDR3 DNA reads TGTGCCAGCAGCCCTGAACTAGCGGGAGGACCTTCTAGCACAGATACGCAGTATTTT.

The CDR3 is CASSLRGQDGYTF. DNA for the CDR3: TGCGCCAGCAGCTTGCGCGGACAGGATGGCTACACCTTC. The chain couples TRBV5-1 to TRBJ1-2, with TRBD1 matching 7 bases. Germline values: CDR1 SGHRS, CDR2 YFSETQ. V gave up 1 base and J gave up 6 bases; unmatched junction bases: 3. The CDR3 runs 13 residues.

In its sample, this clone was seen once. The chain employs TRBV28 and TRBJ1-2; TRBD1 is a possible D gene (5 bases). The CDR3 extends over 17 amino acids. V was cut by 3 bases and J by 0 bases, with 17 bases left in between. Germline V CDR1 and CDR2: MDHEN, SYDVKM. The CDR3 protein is CASSFLGDGASNYGYTF. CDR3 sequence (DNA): TGTGCCAGCAGTTTTTTAGGGGATGGAGCCTCTAACTATGGCTACACCTTC.

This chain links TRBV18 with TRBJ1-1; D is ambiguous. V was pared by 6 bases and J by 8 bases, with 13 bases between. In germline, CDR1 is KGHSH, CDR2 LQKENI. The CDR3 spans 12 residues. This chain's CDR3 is CASSLTSGEAFF. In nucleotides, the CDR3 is TGTGCCAGCTCCCTCACGTCGGGGGAAGCTTTCTTT.

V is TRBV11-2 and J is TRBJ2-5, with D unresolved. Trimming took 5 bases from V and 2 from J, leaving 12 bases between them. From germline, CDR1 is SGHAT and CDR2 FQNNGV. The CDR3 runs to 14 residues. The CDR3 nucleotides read TGTGCCAGCAGCCTAACCCCGTTACAAGAGACCCAGTACTTC. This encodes CASSLTPLQETQYF. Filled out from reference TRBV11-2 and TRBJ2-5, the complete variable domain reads EAGVAQSPRYKIIEKRQSVAFWCNPISGHATLYWYQQILGQGPKLLIQFQNNGVVDDSQLPKDRFSAERLKGVDSTLKIQPAKLEDSAVYLCASSLTPLQETQYFGPGTRLLVL.

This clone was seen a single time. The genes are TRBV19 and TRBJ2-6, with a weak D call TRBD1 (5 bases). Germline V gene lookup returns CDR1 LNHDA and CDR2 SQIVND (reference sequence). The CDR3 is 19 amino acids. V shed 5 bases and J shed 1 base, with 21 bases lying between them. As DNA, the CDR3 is TGTGCCAGTAGTGCAGGGTTCGTGGGGAAGGTGTCTGGGGCCAACGTCCTGACTTTC. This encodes CASSAGFVGKVSGANVLTF.

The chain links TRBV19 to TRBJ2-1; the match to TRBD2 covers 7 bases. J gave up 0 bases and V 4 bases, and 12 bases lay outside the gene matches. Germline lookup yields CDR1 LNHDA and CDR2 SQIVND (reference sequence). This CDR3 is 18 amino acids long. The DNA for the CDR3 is TGTGCCAGTAGTAGTCCCGCACTAGCGTCCATCTCCTACAATGAGCAGTTCTTC. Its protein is CASSSPALASISYNEQFF. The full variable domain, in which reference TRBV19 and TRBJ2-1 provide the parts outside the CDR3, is DGGITQSPKYLFRKEGQNVTLSCEQNLNHDAMYWYRQDPGQGLRLIYYSQIVNDFQKGDIAEGYSVSREKKESFPLTVTSAQKNPTAFYLCASSSPALASISYNEQFFGPGTRLTVL.

The CDR3 region is CASSQAVIGLAGEETQYF. The CDR3 DNA is TGCGCCAGCAGCCAAGCGGTGATCGGACTAGCGGGAGAAGAGACCCAGTACTTC. The chain carries TRBV4-3 and TRBJ2-5; 13 positions agree with TRBD2. The germline V gene has CDR1 LGHNA and CDR2 YSLEER. V lost 1 base and J lost 3; bases outside the gene matches: 8. The CDR3 covers 18 residues.

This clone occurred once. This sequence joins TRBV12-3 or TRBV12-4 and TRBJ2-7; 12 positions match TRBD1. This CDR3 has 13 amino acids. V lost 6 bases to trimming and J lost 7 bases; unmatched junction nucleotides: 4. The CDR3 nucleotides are TGTGCCAGCAGGGGACAGGGGGCTGGAGAGCAGTACTTC. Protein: CASRGQGAGEQYF.

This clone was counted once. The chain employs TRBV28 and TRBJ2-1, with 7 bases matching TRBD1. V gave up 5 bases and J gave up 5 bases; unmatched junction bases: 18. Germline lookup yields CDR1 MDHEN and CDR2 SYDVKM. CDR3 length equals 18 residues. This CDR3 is CASSDVSRGSLRDNEQFF. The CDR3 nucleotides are TGTGCCAGCAGTGACGTTAGCAGGGGGTCTTTGCGGGACAATGAGCAGTTCTTC.

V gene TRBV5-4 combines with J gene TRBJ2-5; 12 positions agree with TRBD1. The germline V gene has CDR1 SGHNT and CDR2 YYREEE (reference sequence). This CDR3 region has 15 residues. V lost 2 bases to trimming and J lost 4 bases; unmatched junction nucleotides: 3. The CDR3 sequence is CASSFRDRGPETQYF. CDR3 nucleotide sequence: TGTGCCAGCAGCTTTCGGGACAGGGGGCCAGAGACCCAGTACTTC.

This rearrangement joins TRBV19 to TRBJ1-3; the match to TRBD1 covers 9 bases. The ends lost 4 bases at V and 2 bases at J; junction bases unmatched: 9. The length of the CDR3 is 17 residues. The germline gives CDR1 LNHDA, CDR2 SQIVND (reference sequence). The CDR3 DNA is TGTGCCAGTAGTACCTACGGGACAGGGCGGACTGGAAACACCATATATTTT. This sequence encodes CASSTYGTGRTGNTIYF. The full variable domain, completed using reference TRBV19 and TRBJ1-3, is DGGITQSPKYLFRKEGQNVTLSCEQNLNHDAMYWYRQDPGQGLRLIYYSQIVNDFQKGDIAEGYSVSREKKESFPLTVTSAQKNPTAFYLCASSTYGTGRTGNTIYFGEGSWLTVV.

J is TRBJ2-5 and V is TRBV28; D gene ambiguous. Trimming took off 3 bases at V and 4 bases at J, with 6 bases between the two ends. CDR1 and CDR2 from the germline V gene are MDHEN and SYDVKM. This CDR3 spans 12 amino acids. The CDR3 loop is CASSLSLETQYF. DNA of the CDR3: TGTGCCAGCAGTTTGTCGTTAGAGACCCAGTACTTC.

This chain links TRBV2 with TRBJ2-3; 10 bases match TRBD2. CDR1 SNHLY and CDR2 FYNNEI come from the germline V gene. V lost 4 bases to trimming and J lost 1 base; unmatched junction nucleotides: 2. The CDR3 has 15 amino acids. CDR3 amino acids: CASSAGTSGTDTQYF. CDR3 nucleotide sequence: TGTGCCAGCAGTGCAGGGACTAGCGGCACAGATACGCAGTATTTT.

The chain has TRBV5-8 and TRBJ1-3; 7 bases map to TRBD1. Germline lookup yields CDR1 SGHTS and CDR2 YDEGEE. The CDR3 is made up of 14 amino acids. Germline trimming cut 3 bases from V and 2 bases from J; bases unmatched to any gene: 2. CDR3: CASSYQGAGNTIYF. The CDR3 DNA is TGTGCCAGCAGCTATCAGGGGGCTGGAAACACCATATATTTT. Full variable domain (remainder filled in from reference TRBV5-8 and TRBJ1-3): EAGVTQSPTHLIKTRGQQATLRCSPISGHTSVYWYQQALGLGLQFLLWYDEGEERNRGNFPPRFSGRQFPNYSSELNVNALELEDSALYLCASSYQGAGNTIYFGEGSWLTVV.

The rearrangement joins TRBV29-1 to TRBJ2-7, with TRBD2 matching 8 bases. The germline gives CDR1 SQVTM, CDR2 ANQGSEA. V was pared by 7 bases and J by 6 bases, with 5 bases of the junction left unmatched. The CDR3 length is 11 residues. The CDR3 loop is CSGYGGGEQYF. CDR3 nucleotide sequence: TGCAGCGGATACGGGGGGGGCGAGCAGTACTTC.

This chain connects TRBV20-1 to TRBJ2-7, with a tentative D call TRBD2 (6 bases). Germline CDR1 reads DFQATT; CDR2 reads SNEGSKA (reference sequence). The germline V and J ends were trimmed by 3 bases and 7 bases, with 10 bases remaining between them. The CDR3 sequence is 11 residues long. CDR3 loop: CSARGGKEQYF. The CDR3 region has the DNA TGCAGTGCTAGGGGAGGTAAAGAGCAGTACTTC.

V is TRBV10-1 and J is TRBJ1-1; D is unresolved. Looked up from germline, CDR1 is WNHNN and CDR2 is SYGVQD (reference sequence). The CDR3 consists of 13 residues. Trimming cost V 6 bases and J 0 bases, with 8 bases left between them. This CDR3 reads CASSSTLNTEAFF. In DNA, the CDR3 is TGCGCCAGCAGCTCTACGTTGAACACTGAAGCTTTCTTT.

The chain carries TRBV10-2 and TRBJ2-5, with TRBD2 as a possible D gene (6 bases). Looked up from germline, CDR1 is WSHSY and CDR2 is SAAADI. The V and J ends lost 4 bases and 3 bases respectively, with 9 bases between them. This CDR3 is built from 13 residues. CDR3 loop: CASSVSGKETQYF. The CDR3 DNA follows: TGCGCCAGCAGTGTTAGCGGCAAAGAGACCCAGTACTTC.

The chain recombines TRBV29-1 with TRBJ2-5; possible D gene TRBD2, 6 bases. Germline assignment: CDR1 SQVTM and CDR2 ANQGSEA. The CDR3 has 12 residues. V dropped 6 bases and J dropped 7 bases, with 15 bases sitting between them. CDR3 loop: CSVEPPGGTQYF. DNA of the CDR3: TGCAGCGTAGAGCCCCCCGGGGGGACCCAGTACTTC.

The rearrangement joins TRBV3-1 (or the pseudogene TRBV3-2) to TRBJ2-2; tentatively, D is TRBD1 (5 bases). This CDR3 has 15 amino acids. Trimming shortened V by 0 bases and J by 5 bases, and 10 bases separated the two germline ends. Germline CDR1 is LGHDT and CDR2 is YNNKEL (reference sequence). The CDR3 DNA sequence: TGTGCCAGCAGCCAAGATAACAGGTATACCGGGGAGCTGTTTTTT. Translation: CASSQDNRYTGELFF.

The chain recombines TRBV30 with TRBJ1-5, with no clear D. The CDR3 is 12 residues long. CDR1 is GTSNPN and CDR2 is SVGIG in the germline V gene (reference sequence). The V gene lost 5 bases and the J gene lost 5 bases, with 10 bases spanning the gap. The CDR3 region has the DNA TGTGCCTGGTCCTACGGGGATCAGCCCCAGCATTTT. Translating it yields CAWSYGDQPQHF.

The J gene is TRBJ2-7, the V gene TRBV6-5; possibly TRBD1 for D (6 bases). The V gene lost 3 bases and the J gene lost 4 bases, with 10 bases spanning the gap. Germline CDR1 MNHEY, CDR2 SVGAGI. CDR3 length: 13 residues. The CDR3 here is CASSYQGRYEQYF. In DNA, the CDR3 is TGTGCCAGCAGTTATCAGGGGCGGTACGAGCAGTACTTC.

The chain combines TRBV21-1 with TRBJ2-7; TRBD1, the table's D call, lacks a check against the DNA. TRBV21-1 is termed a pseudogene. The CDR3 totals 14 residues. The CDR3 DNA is TGTGCCAGCAGCTACAAGCGCAGGGGGTACGAGCAGTACTTC. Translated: CASSYKRRGYEQYF.

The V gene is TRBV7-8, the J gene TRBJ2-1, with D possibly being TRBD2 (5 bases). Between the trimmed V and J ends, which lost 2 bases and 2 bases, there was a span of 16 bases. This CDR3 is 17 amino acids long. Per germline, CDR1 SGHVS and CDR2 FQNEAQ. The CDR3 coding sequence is TGTGCCAGCAGCTTATTTCGGACTGCCCCCACCTACAATGAGCAGTTCTTC. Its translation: CASSLFRTAPTYNEQFF.

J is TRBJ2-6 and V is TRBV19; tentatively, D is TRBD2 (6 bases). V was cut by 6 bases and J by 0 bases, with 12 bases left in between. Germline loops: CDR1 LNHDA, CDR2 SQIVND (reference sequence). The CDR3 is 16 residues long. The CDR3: CASSPGLLSGANVLTF. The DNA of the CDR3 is TGTGCCAGTAGCCCGGGACTCCTCTCTGGGGCCAACGTCCTGACTTTC.

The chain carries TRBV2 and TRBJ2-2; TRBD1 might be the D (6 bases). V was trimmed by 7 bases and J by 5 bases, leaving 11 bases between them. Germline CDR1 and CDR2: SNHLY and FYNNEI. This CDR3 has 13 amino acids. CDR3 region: CASKQDRTGELFF. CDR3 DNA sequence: TGTGCCAGCAAGCAGGACAGAACCGGGGAGCTGTTTTTT.